This TCR beta chain was observed in a study of blood T cell repertoires in COVID-19 (dated by TCRdb to 2020 to 2022). About the investigation overall: The collaborator samples originated in the United States, Italy and Spain and spanned the acute and convalescent phases of COVID-19. The repertoires were released in a freely available public database intended as a resource for research on the immune response to SARS-CoV-2. Nearly every sample came with metadata listing a de-identified subject ID, COVID-19 status, age in years and sex. Subjects who had been exposed to COVID-19, were actively infected with it, or had recovered from it provided the deeply sampled blood TCRbeta repertoires that made up the dataset. Samples came from the ongoing ImmuneRACE study (first 160 participants) plus 1,254 subjects from 6 global collaborators. The material from the prospective study consisted of cDNA or gDNA derived from T cells, B-cell-depleted T cells, or PBMCs. Where HLA class I and class II types were available, the types were taken from metadata supplied by the sample provider, not from assay-based typing.

Paper-wide results and their limitations: Clinical and demographic metadata were provided uncurated, with the amount varying by source and participant.

TCRbeta CDR3 regions were amplified from genomic DNA using the immunoSEQ Assay, a bias-controlled multiplex PCR. In the source study's methods: Nucleated cell counts per sample were estimated from amplification of reference gene primers within the assay. To quantify the absolute abundance of each unique TCRbeta CDR3 rearrangement, sequence reads were collapsed and filtered. Productive Simpson clonality was computed per sample as the square root of Simpson's diversity index over productive rearrangements. TCRdb limited this immuneACCESS table to in-frame rearrangements with V and J called. A share of clones is missing; checked studies link under half to unresolved V genes, and the rest is unexplained. V, J and clone size are those of that table, while D and trimming were read from the DNA. This sample comprises over 250,000 clones, about 89% of them detected only once. Clones ranked in the top ten supply over 7.5% of the sample.

Worth noting for this clone: Its specific antigen is unknown. No base quality values were provided; no much bigger clone lies one nucleotide off.

Inclusive of the bounding cysteine and phenylalanine, the CDR3 is 17 residues long. Only CDR3 DNA is held: 51 bases, read in frame from base 1. At the junction V is shortened by 5 bases and J by 5 bases; bases outside the gene matches: 13. Taken from the germline V gene, the CDR1 and CDR2 loops are SGHTA and FQGNSA. Another Seattle source contributed samples from volunteer blood donors who had recovered from COVID-19. The collaborating institutions used their own protocols to collect whole blood in K2EDTA tubes. For TCRbeta analysis, collaborators shipped samples in one of three forms: frozen whole blood, isolated PBMCs, or DNA extracted from either of those sample types.

This chain is built from TRBV7-2 and TRBJ2-3; TRBD2 agrees with 10 junctional bases. The source is a man in his forties or fifties who had recovered from COVID-19. The sequencing sample was made of peripheral blood. The sequenced DNA: TGTGCCAGCAGCGTCTCTAGCGGGAGCGCCGCAAGAGATACGCAGTATTTT. This translates into CASSVSSGSAARDTQYF.